These 26 T cell receptor beta chains share one sample of origin, sequenced in a study of molecular identifiers for immune sequencing clone quantification. MiXCR was run by TCRdb on the PCR reads, yielding one entry per CDR3 protein. The repertoire holds 400,000 to 600,000 distinct CDR3 sequences, with 25% as singletons. Input material: naive CD8+ T cells from blood, with Jurkat cell RNA spiked in. Subset reported: FACS-sorted CD8+CD4-CCR7+CD45RA+ naive T cells. The receptors shown here come from a human donor in good health. Some libraries in this study had Jurkat cell RNA spiked in.

This clonotype was counted between two and nine times. V usage is TRBV27 and J usage is TRBJ1-6; D is perhaps TRBD1 (5 bases). Germline lookup yields CDR1 MNHEY and CDR2 SMNVEV (reference sequence). V lost 6 bases to trimming and J lost 4 bases, with 10 bases between them. The CDR3 covers 14 residues. This CDR3 reads CASRSGKYNSPLHF. Here the CDR3 DNA reads TGTGCCAGCAGATCAGGGAAGTATAATTCACCCCTCCACTTT.

With regard to this clonotype: Possible read error: a much larger clone is one base away. The rearrangement joins TRBV13 to TRBJ2-3; no reliable D call. The CDR3 runs 13 residues. CDR1 and CDR2 (germline): PRHDT, FYEKMQ (reference sequence). The CDR3 DNA sequence: TGTGCCAGCAGCTTAGGATACACAGAAACGCAGTATTTT. Translating it yields CASSLGYTETQYF.

Details on this clonotype: This is likely a read error, given that the CDR3 carries no conserved phenylalanine or tryptophan at its end. The V gene is TRBV4-3, the J gene TRBJ2-1; TRBD1 is a possible D gene (6 bases). Germline V CDR1 and CDR2: LGHNA, YSLEER. The V and J ends lost 1 base and 4 bases respectively, with 11 bases between them. The CDR3 length is 15 residues. CDR3 sequence reads: CASSQGTAYYNEQFS. CDR3 bases: TGCGCCAGCAGCCAAGGGACAGCCTATTACAATGAGCAGTTCTCC.

About this clonotype: This may arise from a read error, as a much more abundant clone is one base away. The gene calls are TRBV19 and TRBJ2-3; weak D call: TRBD1 (5 bases). Near its end, the DNA agrees better with TRBJ1-5, so the J call may be wrong. CDR3 length equals 11 residues. Germline-derived CDR1 and CDR2 are LNHDA and SQIVND (reference sequence). The CDR3 sequence: CASSMTDTQHF. The CDR3 DNA is TGTGCCAGTAGTATGACAGATACGCAGCATTTT.

The V call is TRBV20-1, the J call TRBJ1-1; D is unclear. Trimming left V 0 bases short and J 0 bases short, with 5 bases between. The CDR3 is 13 residues long. Germline V gene lookup returns CDR1 DFQATT and CDR2 SNEGSKA (reference sequence). CDR3 sequence: CSARELLNTEAFF. In nucleotides, the CDR3 is TGCAGTGCTAGAGAGCTACTGAACACTGAAGCTTTCTTT.

The chain recombines TRBV6-2 or TRBV6-3 with TRBJ2-7; no reliable D call. Trimming left V 8 bases short and J 4 bases short, with 9 bases between. The CDR3 has 11 residues. Germline CDR1 MNHEY, CDR2 SVGEGT. The CDR3 DNA reads as TGTGCCAGCGGAGTTCTTTACGAGCAGTACTTC. Amino acids: CASGVLYEQYF.

This clonotype has only a few counts. V usage is TRBV5-6 and J usage is TRBJ2-7, with 9 bases matching TRBD2. The CDR3 extends over 17 amino acids. The V segment lost 0 bases and the J segment 5 bases; nucleotides outside the gene matches: 12. The V gene's germline CDR1 is SGHDT and CDR2 YYEEEE. CDR3 nucleotide sequence: TGTGCCAGCAGCTTGGTGCAGCGGGAGGTCCCTCCCGACGAGCAGTACTTC. Translating gives CASSLVQREVPPDEQYF.

This clonotype was counted a few times. The chain uses TRBV27 and TRBJ2-5; D remains unclear. V lost 4 bases and J 5 bases, leaving 20 bases between the germline ends. The CDR3 length is 16 residues. Germline loops: CDR1 MNHEY, CDR2 SMNVEV (reference sequence). The CDR3 region is CASSSPMQGMGETQYF. In DNA form, the CDR3 reads TGTGCCAGCAGTTCCCCCATGCAAGGGATGGGGGAGACCCAGTACTTC.

Only a few counts were recorded for this clonotype. The chain links TRBV30 to TRBJ2-1; 13 bases are shared with TRBD2. Unmatched junction bases numbered 7, after V lost 5 bases and J lost 9 bases. CDR1 is GTSNPN, CDR2 SVGIG, per germline (reference sequence). CDR3 size: 14 residues. In nucleotides, the CDR3 is TGTGCCTGGGATACTAGCGGGAGGGCCCCTGAGCAGTTCTTC. Its protein is CAWDTSGRAPEQFF.

This clonotype showed up many times. This rearrangement joins TRBV6-2 or TRBV6-3 to TRBJ1-1; D is unclear. The V gene's germline CDR1 is MNHEY and CDR2 SVGEGT. The CDR3 sequence is 13 residues long. Trimming removed 0 bases from V and 6 bases from J, with 8 bases in between. DNA of the CDR3: TGTGCCAGCAGTTACTCGTATGGCTCTGAAGCTTTCTTT. It specifies CASSYSYGSEAFF.

This clonotype was detected only a few times. The CDR3 carries no conserved terminal phenylalanine or tryptophan, so it likely arises from a read error. The DNA is left out, because the CDR3 cannot be placed on it with certainty; the CDR3 is given as TCRdb lists it. V gene TRBV30 combines with J gene TRBJ2-1; the D call of TRBD1 is as the table states it, not checked on the DNA. Per germline, CDR1 GTSNPN and CDR2 SVGIG (reference sequence). The CDR3 has 13 amino acids, counting both end residues. CDR3 loop: CAWTPGPGQGLVT.

As concerns this clonotype: This sequence may be a read error, since a much larger clone differs from it by one base. The V call is TRBV25-1, the J call TRBJ2-7; D is possibly TRBD1 (6 bases). Trimming took off 8 bases at V and 6 bases at J, with 17 bases between the two ends. This CDR3 is 13 amino acids long. CDR1 and CDR2 from the germline V gene are MGHDK and SYGVNS. Here the CDR3 reads CASGPWTEAEQYF. The CDR3 DNA follows: TGTGCCAGCGGTCCATGGACAGAAGCCGAGCAGTACTTC.

Regarding this clonotype: This may stem from a read error, because a much larger clone lies one nucleotide away. This chain uses TRBV20-1 with TRBJ2-3; no firm D call. The CDR3 contains 13 residues. The V gene's germline CDR1 is DFQATT and CDR2 SNEGSKA (reference sequence). CDR3 nucleotides: TGCAGTGCTGTCCTGGGCCGCACAGATGCGCAGTATTTT. The encoded protein is CSAVLGRTDAQYF.

This chain connects TRBV5-6 to TRBJ2-7, with TRBD1 matching over 7 bases. The ends lost 3 bases at V and 0 bases at J; junction bases unmatched: 12. The CDR3 runs to 17 residues. The germline V gene has CDR1 SGHDT and CDR2 YYEEEE. The CDR3 here is CASSWGPGQRDSYEQYF. The CDR3 DNA is TGTGCCAGCAGCTGGGGTCCGGGACAGCGCGACTCCTACGAGCAGTACTTC.

This clonotype has ten or more counts. The chain joins TRBV24-1 to TRBJ1-5; perhaps TRBD1 as D (6 bases). There are 15 residues in the CDR3. The V and J ends lost 4 bases and 4 bases respectively, with 13 bases between them. The V gene's germline CDR1 is KGHDR and CDR2 SFDVKD. The CDR3 loop is CATSEWTDLNQPQHF. The CDR3 DNA is TGTGCCACCAGTGAGTGGACAGACCTAAATCAGCCCCAGCATTTT.

This clonotype was seen a handful of times. The J gene is TRBJ1-1, the V gene TRBV4-3; D unclear. Germline lookup yields CDR1 LGHNA and CDR2 YSLEER. The CDR3 runs to 13 residues. Trimming pared 1 base from V and 6 bases from J, leaving 9 bases between. The CDR3 protein is CASSQGGMAEAFF. The CDR3 nucleotides are TGCGCCAGCAGCCAAGGTGGCATGGCTGAAGCTTTCTTT.

V gene TRBV7-2 combines with J gene TRBJ1-3; D perhaps matches TRBD1 (6 bases). The germline gives CDR1 SGHTA, CDR2 FQGNSA. Trimming removed 1 base at V and 6 bases at J, with 19 bases between. The CDR3 has 17 residues. The CDR3 DNA sequence: TGTGCCAGCAGCTTAGTCGTGGGGGGCGCATTCGAAAACACCATATATTTT. This encodes CASSLVVGGAFENTIYF.

A remark on this clonotype: Germline is not matched at one junction end, which may reflect a read error. The chain combines TRBV5-3 with TRBJ2-4, with D tentatively TRBD1 or TRBD2 (7 bases each). Being an ORF, TRBV5-3 has a function that is uncertain. This CDR3 region has 18 residues. CDR3 sequence reads: CASRLAYPGGAAKNIQYF. In DNA, the CDR3 is TGTGCCAGCCGCTTGGCCTACCCAGGGGGGGCAGCCAAGAACATTCAGTACTTC.

This clonotype occurred many times. The rearrangement links TRBV19 to TRBJ1-1; D gene unclear. The V and J ends lost 9 bases and 3 bases respectively, with 20 bases between them. Germline V gene data show CDR1 as LNHDA and CDR2 as SQIVND (reference sequence). There are 15 residues in the CDR3. The CDR3 is CASKPATVLHTEAFF. The DNA of the CDR3 is TGTGCCAGCAAGCCGGCGACCGTCCTACACACTGAAGCTTTCTTT.

This clonotype was found once. The rearrangement joins TRBV30 to TRBJ2-3; no clear D. The V gene lost 0 bases and the J gene lost 3 bases, with 10 bases spanning the gap. Looked up from germline, CDR1 is GTSNPN and CDR2 is SVGIG (reference sequence). The CDR3 loop spans 14 amino acids. CDR3 sequence (DNA): TGTGCCTGGAGTGTACAGAGCTTGACAGATACGCAGTATTTT. As protein: CAWSVQSLTDTQYF.

In its sample, this clonotype was seen many times. The V and J genes are TRBV12-3 or TRBV12-4 and TRBJ2-2; 15 positions match TRBD2. The CDR3 covers 14 residues. V lost 8 bases and J lost 7; bases outside the gene matches: 2. Written as DNA, the CDR3 is TGTGCCAGCGGACTAGCGGGAGGGGACGGGGAGCTGTTTTTT. It yields the protein CASGLAGGDGELFF.

This clonotype occurred a few times. This chain uses TRBV6-5 with TRBJ1-4; 7 nucleotides align to TRBD1. CDR1 and CDR2 (germline): MNHEY, SVGAGI. V was pared by 6 bases and J by 4 bases, with 11 bases of the junction left unmatched. The CDR3 loop spans 16 amino acids. The CDR3 DNA reads as TGTGCCAGCAGGCGAAAAACCGGGACAGTTAATGAAAAACTGTTTTTT. This encodes CASRRKTGTVNEKLFF.

Ten or more counts support this clonotype. V gene TRBV25-1 combines with J gene TRBJ2-3; 8 nucleotides line up with TRBD2. Per germline, CDR1 MGHDK and CDR2 SYGVNS. The V and J ends lost 4 bases and 2 bases, in that order; junction bases with no gene match: 5. CDR3 size: 15 residues. The CDR3 nucleotides are TGTGCCAGCAGTGCTCTAGCGGGTTCCACAGATACGCAGTATTTT. It codes for CASSALAGSTDTQYF.

A word on this clonotype: A junction end diverges from the germline sequence, so it may reflect a read error. This chain connects TRBV5-6 to TRBJ1-2, with D possibly TRBD1 on 6 matching bases. The CDR3 sequence is 16 residues long. Germline assignment: CDR1 SGHDT and CDR2 YYEEEE. The CDR3 region has the DNA TGTGCCGGCAGCTTCAAGGCAGGGGAGACCCTCTATGGCTTCACCTTC. Protein sequence: CAGSFKAGETLYGFTF.

The chain couples TRBV28 to TRBJ2-7; no reliable D call. The V gene lost 5 bases and the J gene lost 1 base, with 21 bases spanning the gap. There are 17 residues in the CDR3. Per germline, CDR1 MDHEN and CDR2 SYDVKM. The CDR3 reads CASSRLASFRWSYEQYF. CDR3 nucleotides: TGTGCCAGCAGTCGCCTCGCCAGCTTCCGGTGGTCCTACGAGCAGTACTTC.

This clonotype was observed a handful of times. This chain links TRBV7-6 with TRBJ2-7; 15 positions agree with TRBD2. The CDR3 has 16 amino acids. Per germline, CDR1 SGHVS and CDR2 FNYEAQ. Unmatched junction bases numbered 9, after V lost 5 bases and J lost 7 bases. The CDR3 DNA is TGTGCCAGCAGCCCACCCGGGACTAGCGGGAGGTATGAGCAGTACTTC. This sequence encodes CASSPPGTSGRYEQYF.